The text below deals with one TCR beta chain. The antigen remains unidentified. This CDR3 contains 16 residues. V lost 4 bases, J lost 11 bases, and 23 bases lay in between. The germline CDR1 and CDR2 sequences are MDHEN and SYDVKM. The data were taken from a study of cytomegalovirus exposure and HLA in healthy donors. Regarding the study as a whole: The authors considered a cluster of highly shared sequence variants likely to be a sequencing artifact. Earlier analysis yielded a pattern in which most TCR beta V segments were productive about 90% or about 30% of the time. Specificity of a few CMV-associated chains for CMV antigens was verified in vitro. The authors later linked a missense DCLRE1C variant to TCR beta V- and J-gene trimming.

Primers included in the PCR were 60 Vbeta and 13 Jbeta primers. Method: immunoSEQ multiplex PCR; TCRdb's copy keeps in-frame clones and lacks some. The table shows about 140,000 clones, with around two thirds occurring only once. This receptor was obtained from a man between 25 and 39 years old in good health and CMV-seropositive. The chain employs TRBV28 and TRBJ1-4, with D possibly matching TRBD1 (6 bases). Sample: PBMCs. As DNA, the CDR3 is TGTGCCAGCAGTTGTCGGGGGGGCGCGGGAGAGTGTAAACTGTTTTTT. Its protein is CASSCRGGAGECKLFF.